This entry is about one TCR beta chain. Its cognate antigen is unknown. It was with 60 Vbeta and 13 Jbeta primers that the PCR ran. Profiling relied on immunoSEQ multiplex PCR, and the TCRdb table lists in-frame clones only, not all of them. The table lists 100,000 to 120,000 clones, 70% to 80% of them singletons. The data were obtained in a study of cytomegalovirus exposure and HLA in healthy donors. Study in general: The Caucasian-associated ancestry cluster held roughly 84% of roughly 370 genotyped donors.

V dropped 6 bases and J dropped 6 bases, with 13 bases sitting between them. Germline V gene sequence: CDR1 LNHDA, CDR2 SQIVND (reference sequence). The CDR3 has 13 amino acids. Study-wide points: It was reported in a later analysis that an Asian-associated ancestry cluster showed fewer N-insertions than the roughly 660-donor mean. Serostatus for CMV was the only available immune exposure information.

The sequencing input was PBMCs. This clonotype was sampled from a man under 40 in good health and CMV-seronegative. V gene TRBV19 combines with J gene TRBJ2-3; D is ambiguous. As DNA, the CDR3 is TGTGCCAGTAGATCCACCACTACCGATACGCAGTATTTT. Protein product: CASRSTTTDTQYF.